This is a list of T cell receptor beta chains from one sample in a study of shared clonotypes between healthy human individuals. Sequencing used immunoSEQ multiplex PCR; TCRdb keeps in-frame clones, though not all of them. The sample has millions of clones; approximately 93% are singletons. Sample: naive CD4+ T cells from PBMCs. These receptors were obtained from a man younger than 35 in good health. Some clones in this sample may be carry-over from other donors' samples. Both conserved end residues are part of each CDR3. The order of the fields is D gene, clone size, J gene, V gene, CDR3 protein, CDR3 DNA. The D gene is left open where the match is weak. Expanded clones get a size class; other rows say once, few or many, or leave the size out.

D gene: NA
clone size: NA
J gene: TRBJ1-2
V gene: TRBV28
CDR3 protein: CASSSGRFVDYTF
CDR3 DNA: TGTGCCAGCAGCTCCGGGAGGTTCGTGGACTACACCTTC

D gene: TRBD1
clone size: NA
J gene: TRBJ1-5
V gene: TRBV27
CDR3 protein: CASSFKGYGRQGIQPQHF
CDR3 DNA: TGTGCCAGCAGTTTTAAAGGGTATGGACGACAGGGGATACAGCCCCAGCATTTT

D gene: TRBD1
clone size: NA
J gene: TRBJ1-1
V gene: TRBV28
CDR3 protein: CASSPYRDRATEAFF
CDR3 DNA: TGTGCCAGCAGCCCTTACCGGGACAGGGCGACTGAAGCTTTCTTT

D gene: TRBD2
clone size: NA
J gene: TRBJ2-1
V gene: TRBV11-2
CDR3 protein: CASSLAWTSGNNEQFF
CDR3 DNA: TGTGCCAGCAGCTTAGCTTGGACTAGCGGGAACAATGAGCAGTTCTTC

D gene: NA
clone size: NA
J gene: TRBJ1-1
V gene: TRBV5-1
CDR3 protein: CASMTRPNTEAFF
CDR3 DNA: TGCGCCAGCATGACCAGACCGAACACTGAAGCTTTCTTT

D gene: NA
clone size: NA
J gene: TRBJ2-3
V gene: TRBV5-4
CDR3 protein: CASSPQASTDTQYF
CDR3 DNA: TGTGCCAGCAGCCCACAAGCTAGCACAGATACGCAGTATTTT

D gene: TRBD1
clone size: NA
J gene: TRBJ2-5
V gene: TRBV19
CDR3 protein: CASSLQGSETQYF
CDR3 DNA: TGTGCCAGTAGTTTACAGGGGTCAGAGACCCAGTACTTC

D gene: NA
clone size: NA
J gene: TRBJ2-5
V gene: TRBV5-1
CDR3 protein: CASRPGPSETQYF
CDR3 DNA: TGCGCCAGCAGACCAGGGCCGTCGGAGACCCAGTACTTC

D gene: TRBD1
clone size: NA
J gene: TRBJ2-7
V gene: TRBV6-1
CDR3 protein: CASHGTGRSEQYF
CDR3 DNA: TGTGCCAGCCACGGGACAGGGAGGAGCGAGCAGTACTTC

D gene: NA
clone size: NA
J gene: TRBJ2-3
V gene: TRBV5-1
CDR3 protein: CASNLGAGAGDTQYF
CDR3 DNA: TGCGCCAGCAACTTGGGGGCAGGGGCGGGAGATACGCAGTATTTT

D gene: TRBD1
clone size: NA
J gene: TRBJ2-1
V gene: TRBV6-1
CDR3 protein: CASGDRGYNEQFF
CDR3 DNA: TGTGCCAGCGGGGACAGGGGCTACAATGAGCAGTTCTTC

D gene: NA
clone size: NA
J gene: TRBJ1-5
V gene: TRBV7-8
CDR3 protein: CASSLILAQPQHF
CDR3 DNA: TGTGCCAGCAGCTTAATCCTCGCCCAGCCCCAGCATTTT

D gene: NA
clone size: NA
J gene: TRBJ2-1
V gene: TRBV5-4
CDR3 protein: CASRSRLHNEQFF
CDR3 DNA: TGTGCCAGCAGATCACGGCTGCACAATGAGCAGTTCTTC

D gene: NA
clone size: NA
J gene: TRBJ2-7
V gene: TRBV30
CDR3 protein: CAWGEENQQYF
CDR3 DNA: TGTGCCTGGGGGGAGGAGAATCAGCAGTACTTC

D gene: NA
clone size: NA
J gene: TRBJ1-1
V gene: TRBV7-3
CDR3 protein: CASSLKGGMNTEAFF
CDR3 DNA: TGTGCCAGCAGCTTAAAAGGCGGGATGAACACTGAAGCTTTCTTT

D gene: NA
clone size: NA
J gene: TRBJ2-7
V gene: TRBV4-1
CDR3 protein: CASSRLGTPPLEQYF
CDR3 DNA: TGCGCCAGCAGCCGGCTCGGGACTCCACCCTTGGAGCAGTACTTC

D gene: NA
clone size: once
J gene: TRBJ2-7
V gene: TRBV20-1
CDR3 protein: CSASTWDEQYF
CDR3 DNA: TGCAGTGCTAGTACTTGGGACGAGCAGTACTTC

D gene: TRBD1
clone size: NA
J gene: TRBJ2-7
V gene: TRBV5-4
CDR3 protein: CASSLDRGREQYF
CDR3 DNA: TGTGCCAGCAGCTTGGACAGGGGGCGAGAGCAGTACTTC

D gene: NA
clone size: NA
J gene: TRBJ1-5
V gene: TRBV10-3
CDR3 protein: CAISESGGALDQPQHF
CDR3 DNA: TGTGCCATCAGTGAGTCGGGGGGGGCGCTGGATCAGCCCCAGCATTTT

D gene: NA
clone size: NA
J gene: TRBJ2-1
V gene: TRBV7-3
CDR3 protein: CASSLSTGAYNEQFF
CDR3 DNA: TGTGCCAGCAGCTTATCCACGGGAGCCTACAATGAGCAGTTCTTC

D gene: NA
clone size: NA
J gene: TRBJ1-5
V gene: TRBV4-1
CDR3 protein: CASSLGRGINQPQHF
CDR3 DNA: TGCGCCAGCAGCCTAGGGAGGGGAATCAATCAGCCCCAGCATTTT

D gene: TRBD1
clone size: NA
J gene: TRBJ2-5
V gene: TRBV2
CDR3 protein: CASSDRGQETQYF
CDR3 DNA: TGTGCCAGCAGCGACAGGGGGCAAGAGACCCAGTACTTC

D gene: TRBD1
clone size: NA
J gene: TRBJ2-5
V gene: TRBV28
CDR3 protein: CASARRTGGETQYF
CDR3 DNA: TGTGCCAGCGCACGACGGACAGGGGGAGAGACCCAGTACTTC